The rows below give T cell receptor beta chains drawn from one sample of a study of blood T cell repertoires in COVID-19. Only in-frame clones appear in the TCRdb table, and some are missing; sequencing was by immunoSEQ multiplex PCR. The sample lists hundreds of thousands of clones; approximately 87% were seen once. The sequenced sample consisted of peripheral blood. The receptors come from a man in his sixties who had recovered from COVID-19. The CDR3 runs from the conserved cysteine through the conserved F or W.

TRBJ2-2 | TRBV12-3/TRBV12-4 | CATHSRGTGELFF
TRBJ1-5 | TRBV19 | CASSIDGRGNQPQHF
TRBJ2-2 | TRBV11-3 | CASSPRDTGELFF
TRBJ2-1 | TRBV28 | CASNKLYEQFF
TRBJ2-7 | TRBV6-5 | CASTPSRVIGHEQYF
TRBJ2-5 | TRBV7-2 | CASSKQGGETQYF
TRBJ2-3 | TRBV12-5 | CASGLGLHTDTQYF
TRBJ2-7 | TRBV19 | CASSARDRGRIGEQYF
TRBJ1-2 | TRBV28 | CASHSAGSGTSWNGYTF
TRBJ2-3 | TRBV9 | CASSGASTDTQYF
TRBJ1-2 | TRBV28 | CASSFQGYYTF
TRBJ1-4 | TRBV28 | CASSLEGTTNEKLFF
TRBJ2-1 | TRBV7-6 | CASSGVGLAGEGNEQFF
TRBJ2-3 | TRBV19 | CASSIDLTSGVSGDTQYF
TRBJ2-7 | TRBV12-3/TRBV12-4 | CASSPDRIHEQYF
TRBJ2-1 | TRBV9 | CASSVGGGNTEQFF
TRBJ1-2 | TRBV27 | CAIFSGYGYTF
TRBJ2-7 | TRBV5-8 | CASSSIASGRVSEQYF
TRBJ1-1 | TRBV5-1 | CASSWEGPNTEAFF
TRBJ2-7 | TRBV4-1 | CASSWVRGGDYEQYF
TRBJ2-7 | TRBV28 | CASSPNYEQYF
TRBJ2-2 | TRBV6-5 | CASKGREGGELFF
TRBJ1-2 | TRBV5-1 | CASSLAAQAGGYTF
TRBJ2-3 | TRBV7-7 | CASSLGGSRDTQYF
TRBJ2-1 | TRBV6-5 | CASSQPTVTEQFF
TRBJ2-3 | TRBV6-2/TRBV6-3 | CASSYLRQGTDTQYF
TRBJ2-7 | TRBV15 | CATSRGGTFPYEQYF
TRBJ2-2 | TRBV5-1 | CASSQDRGPSGELFF
TRBJ2-5 | TRBV18 | CASSPQGVRETQYF
TRBJ2-7 | TRBV18 | CASSPGSAYEQYF
TRBJ2-2 | TRBV5-1 | CASSLSTDTGELFF
TRBJ2-1 | TRBV7-2 | CASSLDLRNNEQFF
TRBJ2-2 | TRBV3-1/TRBV3-2 | CASSRQTGELFF
TRBJ2-5 | TRBV5-1 | CASSLEAGRAETQYF
TRBJ1-2 | TRBV3-1/TRBV3-2 | CASSQNGQGYGYTF
TRBJ2-3 | TRBV9 | CASSVAQGETDTQYF
TRBJ2-7 | TRBV6-5 | CASSYLTSGQLYF
TRBJ1-4 | TRBV5-1 | CASSLSGTGREKLFF
TRBJ2-2 | TRBV18 | CASSPRATGELFF
TRBJ2-2 | TRBV5-1 | CASSFVTGTAGTGELFF
TRBJ1-1 | TRBV30 | CAWRPLRGTEAFF
TRBJ1-6 | TRBV3-1/TRBV3-2 | CASNSGTYNSPLHF
TRBJ2-7 | TRBV4-3 | CASSQVGESEQYF